One sample yielded the 22 T cell receptor beta chains listed below, sequenced in a study of CD4+ T cells in melanoma. Sequencing was performed with immunoSEQ multiplex PCR; in TCRdb, only in-frame clones are kept and a portion is missing. The profile covers 12,000 to 15,000 clones, with less than 85% appearing a single time and under 13% taken by the ten largest. Sequencing input: cells from a culture (not recorded whether cultured in vitro). The receptors originated from a human donor with melanoma.

Written as DNA, the CDR3 is TGTGCCAGCTCGGGGGGACAGAACTATGGCTACACCTTC. Translating it yields CASSGGQNYGYTF. This sequence joins TRBV18 and TRBJ1-2; TRBD1 aligns across 7 bases. Germline assignment: CDR1 KGHSH and CDR2 LQKENI. The CDR3 totals 13 residues. V shed 6 bases and J 2 bases; nucleotides not matched to a gene: 3.

The V gene is TRBV30, the J gene TRBJ2-7, with D possibly TRBD2 on 5 matching bases. The V gene's germline CDR1 is GTSNPN and CDR2 SVGIG (reference sequence). V was trimmed by 2 bases and J by 1 base, leaving 6 bases between them. The CDR3 has 12 residues. CDR3 sequence reads: CAWSTGSYEQYF. DNA of the CDR3: TGTGCCTGGAGTACGGGATCCTACGAGCAGTACTTC.

The chain employs TRBV12-5 and TRBJ1-1; D gene uncertain. V lost 6 bases and J lost 0, with 8 bases in between. Germline CDR1 LGHNT, CDR2 FRNRAP. The CDR3 contains 13 residues. The CDR3 DNA reads TGTGCTAGTGGACAGAAAATGAACACTGAAGCTTTCTTT. Translated: CASGQKMNTEAFF. The whole variable domain, filled in from reference TRBV12-5 and TRBJ1-1, reads DARVTQTPRHKVTEMGQEVTMRCQPILGHNTVFWYRQTMMQGLELLAYFRNRAPLDDSGMPKDRFSAEMPDATLATLKIQPSEPRDSAVYFCASGQKMNTEAFFGQGTRLTVV.

This clone was recorded a few times. This chain links TRBV27 with TRBJ1-5; D gene ambiguous. Germline V CDR1 and CDR2: MNHEY, SMNVEV (reference sequence). Between the trimmed V and J ends, which lost 2 bases and 7 bases, there was a span of 12 bases. The CDR3 length is 14 residues. DNA for the CDR3: TGTGCCAGCAGTTTAAAGGTTTCGGCGCAGCCCCAGCATTTT. It codes for CASSLKVSAQPQHF.

This chain joins TRBV27 and TRBJ1-1, with D possibly being TRBD1 (6 bases). Trimming removed 3 bases at V and 1 base at J, with 12 bases between. CDR1 MNHEY and CDR2 SMNVEV come from the germline V gene (reference sequence). This CDR3 is 15 amino acids long. The CDR3 loop reads CASSLEAGQNTEAFF. The DNA for the CDR3 is TGTGCCAGCAGTTTGGAGGCGGGACAGAACACTGAAGCTTTCTTT.

The rearrangement links TRBV11-1 to TRBJ2-6, with TRBD1 matching over 10 bases. This CDR3 spans 16 amino acids. V was pared by 5 bases and J by 2 bases, with 3 bases of the junction left unmatched. The V gene's germline CDR1 is SGHAT and CDR2 FQDESV (reference sequence). CDR3 sequence: CASSGDRGTGANVLTF. CDR3 coding DNA: TGTGCCAGCAGCGGGGACAGGGGAACTGGGGCCAACGTCCTGACTTTC.

V is TRBV4-1 and J is TRBJ1-4; 8 positions agree with TRBD1. V shed 1 base and J 4 bases; nucleotides not matched to a gene: 8. Germline-derived CDR1 and CDR2 are MGHRA and YSYEKL. This CDR3 contains 17 residues. CDR3 sequence: CASSQGLRGHGNEKLFF. CDR3 sequence (DNA): TGCGCCAGCAGCCAAGGTCTCAGGGGGCATGGTAATGAAAAACTGTTTTTT.

This clone is medium-sized by share. The chain combines TRBV11-2 with TRBJ2-4, with 7 bases lining up with TRBD2. This CDR3 region has 14 residues. V lost 5 bases and J lost 6; bases outside the gene matches: 7. Per the germline V gene, CDR1 is SGHAT and CDR2 is FQNNGV. CDR3 region: CASSSTRGTNIQYF. CDR3 sequence (DNA): TGTGCCAGCAGCAGTACGCGGGGGACAAACATTCAGTACTTC.

This chain uses TRBV6-1 with TRBJ1-5, with 9 positions matching TRBD1. Germline-derived CDR1 and CDR2 are MNHNS and SASEGT. The CDR3 loop spans 13 amino acids. The J segment lost 5 bases and the V segment lost 6 bases, leaving 2 bases of the junction unmatched. The CDR3 sequence is CASRGQGYQPQHF. The CDR3 nucleotides are TGTGCCAGCAGGGGACAGGGTTATCAGCCCCAGCATTTT.

V and J are TRBV7-9 and TRBJ1-1; D is uncertain. CDR3 size: 13 residues. CDR1 and CDR2 from the germline V gene are SEHNR and FQNEAQ (reference sequence). The ends were cut back, 11 bases at V and 4 bases at J, with 17 bases in the middle. The CDR3 protein is CAGQGMGSTEAFF. The CDR3 nucleotides read TGTGCCGGCCAAGGGATGGGGAGCACTGAAGCTTTCTTT.

This clone was seen a few times. The chain joins TRBV2 to TRBJ2-7, with 10 positions matching TRBD1. The germline V gene encodes CDR1 SNHLY and CDR2 FYNNEI. The CDR3 contains 14 residues. The J segment lost 5 bases and the V segment lost 6 bases, leaving 7 bases of the junction unmatched. The CDR3 region has the DNA TGTGCCAGCAGGGGGACAGGGGTGGTCCACGAGCAGTACTTC. It codes for CASRGTGVVHEQYF.

The J gene is TRBJ2-5, the V gene TRBV7-9; D gene unclear. This CDR3 is 11 amino acids long. Germline V gene sequence: CDR1 SEHNR, CDR2 FQNEAQ (reference sequence). Trimming pared 5 bases from V and 7 bases from J, leaving 8 bases between. The CDR3 coding sequence is TGTGCCAGCAGCCCCCGGGTGACCCAGTACTTC. It codes for CASSPRVTQYF.

The genes are TRBV19 and TRBJ1-6; D call uncertain. Trimming pared 6 bases from V and 7 bases from J, leaving 22 bases between. The CDR3 totals 17 residues. Germline assignment: CDR1 LNHDA and CDR2 SQIVND (reference sequence). CDR3 protein: CASSMDGFRLRNSPLHF. The CDR3 DNA follows: TGTGCCAGTAGCATGGACGGATTCCGTCTTAGGAATTCACCCCTCCACTTT.

This clone is classed as medium-sized. The CDR3 reads CASSEFTNSYQETQYF. The DNA for the CDR3 is TGCGCCAGCAGTGAGTTTACTAACAGTTACCAAGAGACCCAGTACTTC. This sequence joins TRBV10-1 and TRBJ2-5; the D is unclear. CDR3 size: 16 residues. Trimming removed 1 base from V and 0 bases from J, with 12 bases in between. Per the germline V gene, CDR1 is WNHNN and CDR2 is SYGVQD (reference sequence).

This clone appeared once. The sample carries other DNA sequences with the same CDR3. The genes are TRBV7-6 and TRBJ2-5; tentative D call: TRBD2 (6 bases). The germline CDR1 and CDR2 sequences are SGHVS and FNYEAQ. The CDR3 extends over 13 amino acids. V was shortened by 2 bases and J by 4 bases, with 8 bases between the two germline ends. The CDR3 coding sequence is TGTGCCAGCAGCTTAAGCGGGTTAGAGACCCAGTACTTC. Protein product: CASSLSGLETQYF.

V gene TRBV6-6 combines with J gene TRBJ1-1; 8 positions agree with TRBD1. The CDR3 contains 15 residues. CDR1 and CDR2 (germline): MNHNY, SVGAGI (reference sequence). The junction had 8 bases not matched to a gene; V was cut back by 4 bases and J by 4 bases. The CDR3 DNA reads as TGTGCCAGCAGTTTGGGTCCGGACAGGGTCACTGAAGCTTTCTTT. Translation: CASSLGPDRVTEAFF.

There are a few counts of this clone. The chain carries TRBV5-1 and TRBJ1-4; possibly TRBD1 for D (5 bases). The V end lost 0 bases, the J end lost 5 bases, and 11 bases lay between the germline ends. The CDR3 has 15 amino acids. Germline V lookup: CDR1 SGHRS, CDR2 YFSETQ. For the CDR3, the DNA is TGCGCCAGCAGCTTGGACTATAACAGGAATGAAAAACTGTTTTTT. Translating gives CASSLDYNRNEKLFF.

J is TRBJ1-2 and V is TRBV30, with D unclear. This CDR3 comprises 11 residues. The germline V gene encodes CDR1 GTSNPN and CDR2 SVGIG (reference sequence). The V end lost 8 bases, the J end lost 4 bases, and 11 bases lay between the germline ends. CDR3 protein: CARTVGYGYTF. CDR3 sequence (DNA): TGTGCCCGAACAGTCGGCTATGGCTACACCTTC.

The chain uses TRBV30 and TRBJ1-3; TRBD1 is a possible D gene (6 bases). The CDR3 has 13 amino acids. Per the germline V gene, CDR1 is GTSNPN and CDR2 is SVGIG (reference sequence). The germline V and J ends were trimmed by 1 base and 5 bases, with 9 bases remaining between them. This chain's CDR3 is CAWSGTARNTIYF. Here the CDR3 DNA reads TGTGCCTGGAGTGGGACAGCGCGAAACACCATATATTTT.

The chain couples TRBV7-9 to TRBJ2-6; D is perhaps TRBD2 (5 bases). Germline assignment: CDR1 SEHNR and CDR2 FQNEAQ (reference sequence). Trimming shortened V by 2 bases and J by 0 bases, and 14 bases separated the two germline ends. There are 18 residues in the CDR3. CDR3 sequence (DNA): TGTGCCAGCAGCTTACACCGGACTGCGAGCTCTGGGGCCAACGTCCTGACTTTC. Residues: CASSLHRTASSGANVLTF.

The gene calls are TRBV9 and TRBJ2-2; no reliable D call. The CDR3 contains 14 residues. Germline loops: CDR1 SGDLS, CDR2 YYNGEE. Trimming pared 0 bases from V and 5 bases from J, leaving 8 bases between. Here the CDR3 reads CASSVATETGELFF. CDR3 in DNA: TGTGCCAGCAGCGTAGCTACAGAGACCGGGGAGCTGTTTTTT.

The gene calls are TRBV5-1 and TRBJ1-6; D gene ambiguous. Trimming stripped 6 bases from V and 6 bases from J, with 13 bases between. This CDR3 is built from 14 residues. The germline V gene has CDR1 SGHRS and CDR2 YFSETQ. The CDR3 sequence: CASKTSRINSPLHF. The CDR3 DNA is TGCGCCAGCAAGACCTCGCGGATTAATTCACCCCTCCACTTT.